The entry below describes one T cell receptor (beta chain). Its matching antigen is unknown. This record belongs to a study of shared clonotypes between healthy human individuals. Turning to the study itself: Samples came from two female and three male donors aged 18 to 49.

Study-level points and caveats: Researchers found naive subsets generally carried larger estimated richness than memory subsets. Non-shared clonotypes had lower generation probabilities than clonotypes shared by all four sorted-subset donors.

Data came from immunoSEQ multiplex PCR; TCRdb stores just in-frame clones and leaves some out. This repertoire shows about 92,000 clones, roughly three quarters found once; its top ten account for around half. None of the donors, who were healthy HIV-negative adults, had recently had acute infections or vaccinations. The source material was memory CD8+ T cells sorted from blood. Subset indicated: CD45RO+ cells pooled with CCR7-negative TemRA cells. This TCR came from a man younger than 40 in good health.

The CDR3 loop is CASSLGASGGLEQYF. CDR3 nucleotide sequence: TGTGCCAGCAGTTTAGGTGCTAGCGGGGGTCTTGAGCAGTACTTC. The chain links TRBV28 to TRBJ2-7; 10 nucleotides line up with TRBD2. Germline CDR1 reads MDHEN; CDR2 reads SYDVKM. This CDR3 comprises 15 residues. The J segment lost 7 bases and the V segment lost 2 bases, leaving 8 bases of the junction unmatched.